These T cell receptor beta chains were read from a single sample in a study of T cells in Graves' hyperthyroidism and ophthalmopathy. In TCRdb, the multiplex PCR reads were re-called with MiXCR into one record per CDR3 protein. The table records about 530,000 distinct CDR3 sequences, under 20% of them present only once. The sample consisted of blood. These receptors were obtained from a woman aged 18 to 35 with Graves' ophthalmopathy. The CDR3 runs from the conserved cysteine through the conserved F or W. Fields, in order: CDR3 protein, CDR3 DNA, V gene, clone size, J gene, D gene. The D gene is left open where the match is weak. Size is stated for part of the rows, as once, few or many counts, or as a class when the clone is expanded.

CDR3: CASSYDGSGSDEAFF; DNA: TGTGCCAGCAGTTACGACGGGAGCGGGAGTGATGAAGCTTTCTTT; V: TRBV6-5; size: few; J: TRBJ1-1; D: .
CDR3: CASSGDRKSYNSPLHF; DNA: TGTGCCAGCAGCGGGGACAGGAAGTCCTATAATTCACCCCTCCACTTT; V: TRBV7-8; size: .; J: TRBJ1-6; D: TRBD1
CDR3: CASSVEGTGQVSQYF; DNA: TGTGCCAGCAGCGTAGAAGGGACAGGGCAAGTTTCGCAGTACTTC; V: TRBV9; size: few; J: TRBJ2-7; D: TRBD1
CDR3: CASGTDSSGQPQHF; DNA: TGTGCCAGCGGAACGGACAGTTCAGGGCAGCCCCAGCATTTT; V: TRBV12-3/TRBV12-4; size: few; J: TRBJ1-5; D: .
CDR3: CASSSPGHRPPSSYEQYF; DNA: TGTGCCAGCAGTTCGCCGGGACACCGGCCACCCAGCTCCTACGAGCAGTACTTC; V: TRBV28; size: many; J: TRBJ2-7; D: .
CDR3: CASSYSKSYEQYF; DNA: TGTGCCAGCAGTTACTCGAAGTCCTACGAGCAGTACTTC; V: TRBV6-5; size: many; J: TRBJ2-7; D: .
CDR3: CASRRVWGYNEQFF; DNA: TGTGCCAGTCGGAGAGTCTGGGGGTACAATGAGCAGTTCTTC; V: TRBV5-6; size: .; J: TRBJ2-1; D: .
CDR3: CASSRGSGTAYEQYF; DNA: TGTGCCAGCAGCCGAGGTTCCGGGACCGCCTACGAGCAGTACTTC; V: TRBV3-1; size: many; J: TRBJ2-7; D: .
CDR3: CASSLSGTETQYF; DNA: TGTGCCAGCAGCTTGTCCGGGACCGAGACCCAGTACTTC; V: TRBV7-2; size: many; J: TRBJ2-5; D: .
CDR3: CASSLSMDTQYF; DNA: TGTGCCAGCAGCTTGTCGATGGATACGCAGTATTTT; V: TRBV5-6; size: many; J: TRBJ2-3; D: .
CDR3: CASSSGQTNQPQHF; DNA: TGTGCCAGCAGCTCGGGACAGACGAATCAGCCCCAGCATTTT; V: TRBV5-6; size: many; J: TRBJ1-5; D: TRBD1
CDR3: CATSRDRGDGRGEQYF; DNA: TGTGCCACCAGCAGAGATAGGGGGGACGGCAGGGGAGAGCAGTACTTC; V: TRBV15; size: few; J: TRBJ2-7; D: .
CDR3: CASSLIGWTESYEQYF; DNA: TGTGCCAGCAGTTTGATTGGGTGGACAGAGTCCTACGAGCAGTACTTC; V: TRBV28; size: .; J: TRBJ2-7; D: .
CDR3: CASSLRQGVSDEQYF; DNA: TGTGCCAGCAGCTTACGTCAGGGAGTCAGCGACGAGCAGTACTTC; V: TRBV13; size: many; J: TRBJ2-7; D: .
CDR3: CARRDYGYTF; DNA: TGTGCCCGCCGGGACTATGGCTACACCTTC; V: TRBV30; size: many; J: TRBJ1-2; D: .
CDR3: CASSPTDGSLHF; DNA: TGTGCCAGTAGTCCCACAGACGGATCCCTCCACTTT; V: TRBV19; size: few; J: TRBJ1-6; D: .